Listed below are T cell receptor beta chains from one sample, sequenced in a study of Tregs in tolerant kidney transplant recipients. Clones were sequenced by immunoSEQ multiplex PCR, and TCRdb holds only the in-frame ones, with some missing. The repertoire holds under 300,000 clones, 80% to 85% seen once, with less than 0.75% in the top ten. Input material: CD4+ T cells from blood. The receptor source for this set is a human donor in good health. Both conserved end residues are part of each CDR3. A D gene is named only where the DNA matches it firmly. The size field is filled for only some rows; it gives once, few, many or a size class.

j_call | d_call | v_call | clone_size | cdr3_nt | cdr3_aa
TRBJ2-3 | - | TRBV6-1 | - | TGTGCCAGCAGTGAAAAGGGTATCGATACGCAGTATTTT | CASSEKGIDTQYF
TRBJ2-4 | - | TRBV7-9 | - | TGTGCCAGCAGCCCACTCCGGGACAACATTCAGTACTTC | CASSPLRDNIQYF
TRBJ2-5 | - | TRBV19 | - | TGTGCCAGTAGTTCCCCCCCGGTTAGGGCCCAGTACTTC | CASSSPPVRAQYF
TRBJ2-7 | - | TRBV5-1 | - | TGCGCCAGCAGCTTGGAGCAATCTAGTAGGAGGCAGTACTTC | CASSLEQSSRRQYF
TRBJ2-5 | - | TRBV7-3 | - | TGTGCCAGCAGCCCCCAGGGTCGGGAAGAGACCCAGTACTTC | CASSPQGREETQYF
TRBJ2-3 | - | TRBV7-9 | - | TGTGCCAGCAGCGAAGGACTACGTATTACCAATACGCAGTATTTT | CASSEGLRITNTQYF
TRBJ1-1 | - | TRBV5-4 | - | TGTGCCAGCAGCTTGGGGACGAAACCGATTAACACTGAAGCTTTCTTT | CASSLGTKPINTEAFF
TRBJ2-1 | TRBD2 | TRBV5-1 | - | TGCGCCAGCAGCTTGGGCGGGAGGGCTTACAATGAGCAGTTCTTC | CASSLGGRAYNEQFF
TRBJ1-4 | - | TRBV21-1 | - | TGTGCCAGCAGCAAAGTGGTTAGGACAGGGCGCTATGCAACTAATGAAAAACTGTTTTTT | CASSKVVRTGRYATNEKLFF
TRBJ2-1 | TRBD2 | TRBV5-1 | once | TGCGCCGGCAGCTTGGCCATAGCGGGAGGAAAGAATGAGCAGTTCTTC | CAGSLAIAGGKNEQFF
TRBJ2-1 | - | TRBV6-4 | - | TGTGCCAGCAGTGAACGTCTAACGGGTGAGCAGTTCTTC | CASSERLTGEQFF
TRBJ2-5 | TRBD1 | TRBV7-2 | - | TGTGCCAGCAGCTTCGTGCAGGGGGCTGGGGAGACCCAGTACTTC | CASSFVQGAGETQYF
TRBJ2-7 | TRBD2 | TRBV5-4 | - | TGTGCCAGCAGCCCCCACTGGACTAGCGGCTACGAGCAGTACTTC | CASSPHWTSGYEQYF
TRBJ1-2 | TRBD1 | TRBV19 | - | TGTGCCAGTAGTATCTCCGGGACAGGGGTAAACTATGGCTACACCTTC | CASSISGTGVNYGYTF